These 17 T cell receptor beta chains share one sample of origin, sequenced in a study of blood T cell repertoires in COVID-19. Assay: immunoSEQ multiplex PCR; the TCRdb copy retains only in-frame clones and omits some. The profile covers about 280,000 clones, with 70% to 90% appearing a single time and about 9.8% taken by the ten largest. Material for sequencing was peripheral blood. The receptors were gathered from a man younger than 30 with active or convalescent COVID-19.

The rearrangement joins TRBV2 to TRBJ2-3, with D possibly being TRBD2 (5 bases). V gave up 7 bases and J gave up 0 bases, with 11 bases separating them. The CDR3 is 14 residues long. Germline values: CDR1 SNHLY, CDR2 FYNNEI. The CDR3 nucleotides are TGTGCCAGCATCCTGGGGAGTAGCACAGATACGCAGTATTTT. It yields the protein CASILGSSTDTQYF.

The rearrangement links TRBV18 to TRBJ2-2; D gene unclear. Trimming stripped 3 bases from V and 1 base from J, with 12 bases between. This CDR3 contains 16 residues. The germline CDR1 and CDR2 sequences are KGHSH and LQKENI. CDR3 protein: CASSPAAAWNTGELFF. The CDR3 nucleotides read TGTGCCAGCTCACCGGCGGCGGCTTGGAACACCGGGGAGCTGTTTTTT.

The chain employs TRBV11-2 and TRBJ2-7; D ambiguous. Germline V gene lookup returns CDR1 SGHAT and CDR2 FQNNGV. CDR3 length equals 15 residues. Trimming removed 1 base at V and 6 bases at J, with 16 bases between. CDR3 loop: CASSLGGSIFFEQYF. The CDR3 DNA follows: TGTGCCAGCAGCTTAGGCGGTAGCATTTTCTTCGAGCAGTACTTC.

The rearrangement links TRBV10-3 to TRBJ2-7; no firm D call. The CDR3 has 13 residues. CDR1 ENHRY and CDR2 SYGVKD come from the germline V gene. V lost 0 bases, J lost 3 bases, and 6 bases lay in between. The CDR3 DNA is TGTGCCATCAGTGAGTCGGCAGACTACGAGCAGTACTTC. Amino acid sequence: CAISESADYEQYF.

The chain couples TRBV6-2 or TRBV6-3 to TRBJ1-1; tentative D call: TRBD1 (6 bases). The CDR3 is 14 amino acids. Germline CDR1 and CDR2: MNHEY and SVGEGT. V was pared by 2 bases and J by 10 bases, with 17 bases between. CDR3 residues: CASSYNNRGAIAFF. CDR3 DNA sequence: TGTGCCAGCAGTTACAACAATCGGGGGGCAATAGCTTTCTTT.

The V gene is TRBV5-6, the J gene TRBJ1-2, with D possibly TRBD1 on 5 matching bases. V was cut by 7 bases and J by 4 bases, with 14 bases left in between. Germline assignment: CDR1 SGHDT and CDR2 YYEEEE. This CDR3 comprises 13 residues. CDR3 sequence reads: CASWQGGAYGYTF. In nucleotides, the CDR3 is TGTGCCAGCTGGCAGGGTGGAGCCTATGGCTACACCTTC.

V gene TRBV4-1 combines with J gene TRBJ2-1; 7 bases align to TRBD2. Germline CDR1 is MGHRA and CDR2 is YSYEKL. The V and J ends lost 0 bases and 5 bases, in that order; junction bases with no gene match: 7. The CDR3 contains 16 residues. CDR3 loop: CASSQDEASGNNEQFF. CDR3 bases: TGCGCCAGCAGCCAAGATGAGGCTAGCGGTAACAATGAGCAGTTCTTC.

The rearrangement uses TRBV6-5 and TRBJ1-6; 9 nucleotides match TRBD1. Germline assignment: CDR1 MNHEY and CDR2 SVGAGI. CDR3 length: 15 residues. V gave up 0 bases and J gave up 8 bases; unmatched junction bases: 2. CDR3 DNA sequence: TGTGCCAGCAGTTACTCCCGGGACAGGGATTCACCCCTCCACTTT. Its translation: CASSYSRDRDSPLHF.

The chain has TRBV2 and TRBJ1-2; 8 bases align to TRBD1. The CDR3 length is 14 residues. Germline values: CDR1 SNHLY, CDR2 FYNNEI. The J segment lost 6 bases and the V segment lost 6 bases, leaving 9 bases of the junction unmatched. CDR3 amino acids: CASSTTGEGNGYTF. The CDR3 nucleotides read TGTGCCAGCAGCACGACAGGGGAAGGGAATGGCTACACCTTC.

V gene TRBV4-3 combines with J gene TRBJ1-4; TRBD1 is a possible D gene (6 bases). Germline CDR1 LGHNA, CDR2 YSLEER. The V end lost 3 bases, the J end lost 7 bases, and 21 bases lay between the germline ends. CDR3 length: 17 residues. The CDR3 spells CASSHSGVETVAEKLFF. CDR3 bases: TGCGCCAGCAGCCATTCAGGGGTCGAGACAGTGGCTGAAAAACTGTTTTTT.

Only one count was recorded for this clone. V and J are TRBV9 and TRBJ2-3, with 8 bases that match TRBD2. Per the germline V gene, CDR1 is SGDLS and CDR2 is YYNGEE. V shed 2 bases and J 2 bases; nucleotides not matched to a gene: 4. This CDR3 is built from 15 residues. CDR3 amino acids: CASSVHGGATDTQYF. CDR3 nucleotide sequence: TGTGCCAGCAGCGTCCACGGGGGGGCCACAGATACGCAGTATTTT.

The chain carries TRBV4-1 and TRBJ2-1; TRBD2 matches at 12 bases. The length of the CDR3 is 20 residues. The V gene's germline CDR1 is MGHRA and CDR2 YSYEKL. V lost 2 bases, J lost 8 bases, and 19 bases stayed unmatched. This CDR3 is CASSQLPRLAGGLGWYEQFF. The CDR3 DNA reads TGCGCCAGCAGCCAACTACCTAGGCTAGCGGGGGGGCTTGGCTGGTATGAGCAGTTCTTC.

This clone occurred once. The CDR3 here is CASSPSPWSSYNEQFF. The CDR3, as DNA: TGTGCCAGTAGTCCCTCTCCATGGAGCTCCTACAATGAGCAGTTCTTC. The chain links TRBV19 to TRBJ2-1; D remains ambiguous. The CDR3 runs to 16 residues. Germline CDR1 reads LNHDA; CDR2 reads SQIVND (reference sequence). The V and J ends lost 5 bases and 0 bases respectively, with 14 bases between them.

This clone has only a few counts. The V call is TRBV6-1, the J call TRBJ2-1; 8 nucleotides align to TRBD1. With V trimmed by 2 bases and J by 15 bases, 6 bases remained unmatched. The CDR3 extends over 12 amino acids. In germline, CDR1 is MNHNS, CDR2 SASEGT. CDR3 protein: CASSEMWTGRFF. The CDR3 nucleotides are TGTGCCAGCAGTGAAATGTGGACAGGGCGGTTCTTC.

The genes are TRBV5-6 and TRBJ1-6; D is uncertain. The V end lost 2 bases, the J end lost 0 bases, and 6 bases lay between the germline ends. The V gene's germline CDR1 is SGHDT and CDR2 YYEEEE. The CDR3 length is 15 residues. The CDR3 spells CASSFGSSYNSPLHF. CDR3 DNA: TGTGCCAGCAGCTTCGGTAGCTCCTATAATTCACCCCTCCACTTT.

The rearrangement joins TRBV6-5 to TRBJ1-1; possible D gene TRBD1, 6 bases. The V gene lost 6 bases and the J gene lost 4 bases, with 15 bases spanning the gap. Per germline, CDR1 MNHEY and CDR2 SVGAGI. CDR3 length: 14 amino acids. CDR3 DNA sequence: TGTGCCAGCAGACAGCCCAGGGGTTTCACTGAAGCTTTCTTT. Protein sequence: CASRQPRGFTEAFF.

The chain joins TRBV2 to TRBJ1-3, with 8 bases fitting TRBD1. CDR1 is SNHLY and CDR2 is FYNNEI in the germline V gene. J was trimmed by 4 bases and V by 5 bases; bases with no gene match: 7. This CDR3 spans 15 amino acids. This chain's CDR3 is CASSSGGAGGNTIYF. Here the CDR3 DNA reads TGTGCCAGCAGTTCAGGGGGCGCGGGAGGAAACACCATATATTTT.